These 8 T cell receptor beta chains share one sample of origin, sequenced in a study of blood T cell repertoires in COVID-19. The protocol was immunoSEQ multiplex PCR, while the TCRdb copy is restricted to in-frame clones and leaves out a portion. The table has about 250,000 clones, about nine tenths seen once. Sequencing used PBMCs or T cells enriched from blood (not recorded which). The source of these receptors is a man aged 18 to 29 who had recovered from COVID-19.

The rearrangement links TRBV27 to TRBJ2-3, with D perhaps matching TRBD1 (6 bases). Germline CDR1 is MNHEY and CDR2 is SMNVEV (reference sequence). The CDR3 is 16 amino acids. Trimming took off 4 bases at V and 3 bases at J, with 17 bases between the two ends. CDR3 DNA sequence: TGTGCCAGCAGTTCCCCCCAGGGGTTTGGTACAGATACGCAGTATTTT. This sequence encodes CASSSPQGFGTDTQYF.

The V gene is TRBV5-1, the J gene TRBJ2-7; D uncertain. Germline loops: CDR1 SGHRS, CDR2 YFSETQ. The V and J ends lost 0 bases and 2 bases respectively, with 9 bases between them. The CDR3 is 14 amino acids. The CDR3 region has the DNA TGCGCCAGCAGCTTGGTGGCCACCGCCTACGAGCAGTACTTC. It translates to CASSLVATAYEQYF. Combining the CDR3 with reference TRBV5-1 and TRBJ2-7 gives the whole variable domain KAGVTQTPRYLIKTRGQQVTLSCSPISGHRSVSWYQQTPGQGLQFLFEYFSETQRNKGNFPGRFSGRQFSNSRSEMNVSTLELGDSALYLCASSLVATAYEQYFGPGTRLTVT.

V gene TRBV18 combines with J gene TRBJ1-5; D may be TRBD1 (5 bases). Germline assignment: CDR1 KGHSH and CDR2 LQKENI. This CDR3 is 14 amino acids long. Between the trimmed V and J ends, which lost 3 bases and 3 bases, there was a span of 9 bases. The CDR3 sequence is CASSPAGINQPQHF. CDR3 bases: TGTGCCAGCTCACCCGCAGGGATCAATCAGCCCCAGCATTTT.

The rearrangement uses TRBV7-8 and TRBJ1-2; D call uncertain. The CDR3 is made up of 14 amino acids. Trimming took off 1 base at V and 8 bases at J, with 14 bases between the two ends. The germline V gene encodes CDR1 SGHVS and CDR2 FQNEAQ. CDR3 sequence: CASSLDGRAGGYTF. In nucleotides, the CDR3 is TGTGCCAGCAGCTTAGATGGGAGAGCGGGCGGCTACACCTTC.

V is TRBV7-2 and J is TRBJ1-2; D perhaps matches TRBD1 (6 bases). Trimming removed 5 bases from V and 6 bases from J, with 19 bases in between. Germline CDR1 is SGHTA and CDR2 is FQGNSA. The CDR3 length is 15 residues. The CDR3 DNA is TGTGCCAGCAGCCGCAGACAGGCCCTATCCGATGGCTACACCTTC. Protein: CASSRRQALSDGYTF.

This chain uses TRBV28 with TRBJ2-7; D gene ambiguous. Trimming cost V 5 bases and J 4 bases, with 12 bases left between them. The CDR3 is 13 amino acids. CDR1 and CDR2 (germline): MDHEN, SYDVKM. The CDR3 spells CASSPTALYEQYF. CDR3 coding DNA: TGTGCCAGCAGTCCCACAGCCCTATACGAGCAGTACTTC.

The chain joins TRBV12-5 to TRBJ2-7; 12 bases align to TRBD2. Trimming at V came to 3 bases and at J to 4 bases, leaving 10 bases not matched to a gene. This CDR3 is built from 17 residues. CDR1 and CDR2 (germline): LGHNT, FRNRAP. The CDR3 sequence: CASGFHSGTSGPYEQYF. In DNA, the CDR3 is TGTGCTAGTGGTTTCCATTCCGGGACTAGCGGGCCGTACGAGCAGTACTTC.

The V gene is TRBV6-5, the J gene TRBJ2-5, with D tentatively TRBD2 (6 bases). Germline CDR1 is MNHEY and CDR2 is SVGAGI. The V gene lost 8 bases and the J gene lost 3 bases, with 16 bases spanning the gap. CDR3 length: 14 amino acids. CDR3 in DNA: TGTGCCAGCGGGGGAGGTAGAGGAGAAGAGACCCAGTACTTC. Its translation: CASGGGRGEETQYF.